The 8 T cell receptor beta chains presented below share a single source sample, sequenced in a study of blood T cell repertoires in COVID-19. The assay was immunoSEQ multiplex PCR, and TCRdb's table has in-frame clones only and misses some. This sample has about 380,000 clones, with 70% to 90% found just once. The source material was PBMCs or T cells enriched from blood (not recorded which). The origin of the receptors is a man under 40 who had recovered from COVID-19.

The CDR3 reads CASSPSGGSPGYTF. The CDR3 region has the DNA TGTGCCAGCAGCCCCTCGGGGGGATCGCCTGGCTACACCTTC. V usage is TRBV3-1 (or the pseudogene TRBV3-2) and J usage is TRBJ1-2; D perhaps matches TRBD1 (5 bases). V dropped 4 bases and J dropped 7 bases, with 16 bases sitting between them. CDR1 and CDR2 (germline): LGHDT, YNNKEL (reference sequence). The CDR3 length is 14 residues.

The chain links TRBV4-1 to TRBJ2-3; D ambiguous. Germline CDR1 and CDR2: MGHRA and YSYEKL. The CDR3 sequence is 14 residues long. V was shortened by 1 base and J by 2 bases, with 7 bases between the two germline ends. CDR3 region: CASSQGGFTDTQYF. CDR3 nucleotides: TGCGCCAGCAGCCAAGGCGGCTTCACAGATACGCAGTATTTT.

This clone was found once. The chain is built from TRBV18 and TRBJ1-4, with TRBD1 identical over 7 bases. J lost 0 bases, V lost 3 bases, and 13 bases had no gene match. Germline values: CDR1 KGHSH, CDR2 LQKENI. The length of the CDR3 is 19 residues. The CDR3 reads CASSPFPGTAAATNEKLFF. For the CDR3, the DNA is TGTGCCAGCTCACCCTTCCCAGGGACAGCTGCAGCAACTAATGAAAAACTGTTTTTT. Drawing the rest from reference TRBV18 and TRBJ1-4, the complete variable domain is NAGVMQNPRHLVRRRGQEARLRCSPMKGHSHVYWYRQLPEEGLKFMVYLQKENIIDESGMPKERFSAEFPKEGPSILRIQQVVRGDSAAYFCASSPFPGTAAATNEKLFFGSGTQLSVL.

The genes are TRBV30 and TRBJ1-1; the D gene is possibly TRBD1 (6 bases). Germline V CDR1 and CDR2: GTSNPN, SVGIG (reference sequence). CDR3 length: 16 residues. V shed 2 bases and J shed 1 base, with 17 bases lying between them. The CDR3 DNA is TGTGCCTGGAGTAGCACAGGGCCTCCCAGGAACACTGAAGCTTTCTTT. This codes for CAWSSTGPPRNTEAFF.

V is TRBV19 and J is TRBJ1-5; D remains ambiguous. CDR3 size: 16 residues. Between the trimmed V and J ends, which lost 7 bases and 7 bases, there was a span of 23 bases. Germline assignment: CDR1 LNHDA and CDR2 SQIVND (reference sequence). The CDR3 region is CASTTPREGSWQPQHF. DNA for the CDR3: TGTGCCAGTACCACCCCCAGAGAGGGAAGTTGGCAGCCCCAGCATTTT.

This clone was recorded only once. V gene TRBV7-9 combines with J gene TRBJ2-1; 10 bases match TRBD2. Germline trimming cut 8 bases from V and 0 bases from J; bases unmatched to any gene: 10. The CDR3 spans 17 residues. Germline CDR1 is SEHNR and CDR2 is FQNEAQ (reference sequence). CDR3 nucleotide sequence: TGTGCCAGCCTACTAGCGGGGCCGTCAAGCTCCTACAATGAGCAGTTCTTC. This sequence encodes CASLLAGPSSSYNEQFF.

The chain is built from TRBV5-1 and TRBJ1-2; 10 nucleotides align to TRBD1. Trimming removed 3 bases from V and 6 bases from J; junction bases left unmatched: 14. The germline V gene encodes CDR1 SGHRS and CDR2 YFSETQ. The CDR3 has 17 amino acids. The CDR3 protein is CASSSTTGGVKYHGYTF. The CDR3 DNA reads TGCGCCAGCAGCTCGACGACAGGGGGCGTAAAATACCATGGCTACACCTTC.

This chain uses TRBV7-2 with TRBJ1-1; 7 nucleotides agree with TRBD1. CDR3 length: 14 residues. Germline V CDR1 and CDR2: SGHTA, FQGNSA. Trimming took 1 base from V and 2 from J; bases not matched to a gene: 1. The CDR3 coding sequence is TGTGCCAGCAGCTTAGGACAGGGAAACACTGAAGCTTTCTTT. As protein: CASSLGQGNTEAFF.